Listed here is a single T cell receptor (beta chain). This table comes from immunoSEQ multiplex PCR, and its TCRdb copy is limited to in-frame clones, with some not included. This repertoire shows approximately 70,000 clones, 83% found once; its top ten account for around 14%. The record originates from a study of control samples from healthy donors and cancer patients. Germline loops: CDR1 SQVTM, CDR2 ANQGSEA. CDR3 size: 16 residues. Losses at the gene ends were 6 bases for V and 6 bases for J; bases not matched to a gene: 15. V usage is TRBV29-1 and J usage is TRBJ2-1; the match to TRBD1 covers 9 bases. Specimen: blood. This clonotype was obtained from a man in his sixties in good health. The CDR3 here is CSVSDRDRALGNEQFF. CDR3 DNA sequence: TGCAGCGTCTCGGACCGGGACAGGGCGTTGGGCAATGAGCAGTTCTTC.